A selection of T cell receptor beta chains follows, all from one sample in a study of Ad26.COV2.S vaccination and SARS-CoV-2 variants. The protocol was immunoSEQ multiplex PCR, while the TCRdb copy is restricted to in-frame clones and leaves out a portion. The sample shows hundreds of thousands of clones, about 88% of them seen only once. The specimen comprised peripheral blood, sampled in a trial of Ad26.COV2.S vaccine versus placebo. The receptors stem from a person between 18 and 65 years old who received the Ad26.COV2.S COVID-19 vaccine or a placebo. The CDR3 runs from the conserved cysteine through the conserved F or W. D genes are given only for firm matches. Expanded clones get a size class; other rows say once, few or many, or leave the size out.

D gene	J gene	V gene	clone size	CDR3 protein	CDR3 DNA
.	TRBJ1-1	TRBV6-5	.	CAADRLMNTEAFF	TGTGCCGCTGACAGACTCATGAACACTGAAGCTTTCTTT
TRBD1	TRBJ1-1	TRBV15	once	CATSSLRDRAGAFF	TGTGCCACCAGCAGTCTCCGGGACAGGGCTGGGGCTTTCTTT
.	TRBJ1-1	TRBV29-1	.	CSVNFRGGTEAFF	TGCAGCGTTAACTTCAGGGGAGGCACTGAAGCTTTCTTT
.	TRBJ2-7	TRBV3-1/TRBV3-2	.	CASSDPGRTYEQYF	TGTGCCAGCAGTGACCCGGGACGGACCTACGAGCAGTACTTC
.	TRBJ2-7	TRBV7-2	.	CASSLGFREQYF	TGTGCCAGCAGCTTAGGGTTCCGGGAGCAGTACTTC
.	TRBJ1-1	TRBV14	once	CASSQLGMNTEAFF	TGTGCCAGCAGTCAGTTGGGTATGAACACTGAAGCTTTCTTT
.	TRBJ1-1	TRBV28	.	CASSPQFGEAFF	TGTGCCAGCAGTCCTCAGTTCGGTGAAGCTTTCTTT
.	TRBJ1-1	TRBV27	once	CASSFGSSGNTEAFF	TGTGCCAGCAGTTTCGGGTCCTCAGGAAACACTGAAGCTTTCTTT
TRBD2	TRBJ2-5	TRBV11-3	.	CASSFLAGEGETQYF	TGTGCCAGCAGCTTCCTAGCGGGGGAGGGAGAGACCCAGTACTTC
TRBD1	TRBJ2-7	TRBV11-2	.	CASTPGQESYEQYF	TGTGCCAGCACCCCGGGACAGGAATCCTACGAGCAGTACTTC
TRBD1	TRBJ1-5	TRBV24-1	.	CATRTTDRGKGNQPQHF	TGTGCCACCAGAACTACGGACAGGGGGAAGGGCAATCAGCCCCAGCATTTT
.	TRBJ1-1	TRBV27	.	CASSYGPNTEAFF	TGTGCCAGCAGCTACGGGCCTAACACTGAAGCTTTCTTT
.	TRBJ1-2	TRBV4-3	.	CASSQGSTTRDGYTF	TGCGCCAGCAGCCAAGGGTCGACCACCCGGGACGGCTACACCTTC
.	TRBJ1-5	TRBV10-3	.	CAIRDIVGQPQHF	TGTGCCATCAGAGATATCGTAGGTCAGCCCCAGCATTTT
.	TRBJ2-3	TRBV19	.	CASSIESSYHTDTQYF	TGTGCCAGTAGTATAGAATCAAGTTACCACACAGATACGCAGTATTTT
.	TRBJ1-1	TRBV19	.	CASSIVGGFDTEAFF	TGTGCCAGTAGTATAGTTGGGGGTTTTGACACTGAAGCTTTCTTT
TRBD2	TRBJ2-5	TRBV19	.	CASSLTSGETQYF	TGTGCCAGTAGTCTGACTAGCGGGGAGACCCAGTACTTC
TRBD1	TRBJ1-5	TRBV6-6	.	CASSYGTGGGGQPQHF	TGTGCCAGCAGTTACGGGACAGGGGGAGGGGGTCAGCCCCAGCATTTT
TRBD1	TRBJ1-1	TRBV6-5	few	CASSYSQGGSTEAFF	TGTGCCAGCAGTTACTCCCAGGGGGGAAGTACTGAAGCTTTCTTT
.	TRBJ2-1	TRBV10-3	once	CAIGGHNHEQFF	TGTGCCATCGGAGGCCACAACCATGAGCAGTTCTTC
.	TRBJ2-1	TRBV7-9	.	CASSLGTATVHNEQFF	TGTGCCAGCAGCTTAGGGACCGCAACAGTCCACAATGAGCAGTTCTTC
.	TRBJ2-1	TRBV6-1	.	CASSTPTLYNEQFF	TGTGCCAGCAGTACCCCAACCCTTTACAATGAGCAGTTCTTC
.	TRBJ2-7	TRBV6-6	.	CASTLTGVYEQYF	TGTGCCAGCACCCTAACAGGAGTGTACGAGCAGTACTTC
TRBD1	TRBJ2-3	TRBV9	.	CASSPTGGYSTDTQYF	TGTGCCAGCAGCCCCACAGGGGGATATAGCACAGATACGCAGTATTTT
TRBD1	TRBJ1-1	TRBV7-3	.	CASSPGQLNTEAFF	TGTGCCAGCAGCCCGGGACAGCTGAACACTGAAGCTTTCTTT
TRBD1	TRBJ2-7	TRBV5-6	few	CASNARGPPEQYF	TGTGCCAGCAACGCCAGGGGGCCTCCGGAGCAGTACTTC
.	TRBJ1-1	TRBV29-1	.	CSFIVRDTEAFF	TGCAGCTTCATTGTCAGGGATACTGAAGCTTTCTTT
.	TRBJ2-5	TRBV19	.	CASGGLGKTQYF	TGTGCCAGTGGGGGACTTGGTAAAACCCAGTACTTC
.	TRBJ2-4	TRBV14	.	CASSQDRLGLVQYF	TGTGCCAGCAGCCAAGATCGATTAGGTCTCGTTCAGTACTTC
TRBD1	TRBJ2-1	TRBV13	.	CASSLNRGEQFF	TGTGCCAGCAGCCTCAACAGGGGGGAGCAGTTCTTC
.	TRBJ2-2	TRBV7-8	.	CASSLISGRWDTGELFF	TGTGCCAGCAGCTTAATTTCGGGACGCTGGGACACCGGGGAGCTGTTTTTT
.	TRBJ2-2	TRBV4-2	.	CASSQEVGNTGELFF	TGTGCCAGCAGCCAAGAGGTTGGGAACACCGGGGAGCTGTTTTTT
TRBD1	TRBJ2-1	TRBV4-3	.	CASSQDGTVYNEQFF	TGCGCCAGCAGCCAAGACGGGACAGTTTACAATGAGCAGTTCTTC
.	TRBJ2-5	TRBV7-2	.	CASSLPAGETQYF	TGTGCCAGCAGCTTACCGGCGGGAGAGACCCAGTACTTC
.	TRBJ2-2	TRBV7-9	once	CASSLRGAAGELFF	TGTGCCAGCAGCTTACGTGGTGCGGCCGGGGAGCTGTTTTTT